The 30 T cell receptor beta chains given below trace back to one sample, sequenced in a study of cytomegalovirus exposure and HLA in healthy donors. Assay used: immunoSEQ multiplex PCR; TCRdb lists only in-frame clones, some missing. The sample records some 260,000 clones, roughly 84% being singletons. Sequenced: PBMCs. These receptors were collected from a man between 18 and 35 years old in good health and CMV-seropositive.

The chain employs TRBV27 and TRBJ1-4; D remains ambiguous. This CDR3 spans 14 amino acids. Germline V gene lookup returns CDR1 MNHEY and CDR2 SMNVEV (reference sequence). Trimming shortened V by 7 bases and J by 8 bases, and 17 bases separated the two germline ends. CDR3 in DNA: TGTGCCAGCACAACTCTCGGAGGGCGGGAAAAACTGTTTTTT. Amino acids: CASTTLGGREKLFF.

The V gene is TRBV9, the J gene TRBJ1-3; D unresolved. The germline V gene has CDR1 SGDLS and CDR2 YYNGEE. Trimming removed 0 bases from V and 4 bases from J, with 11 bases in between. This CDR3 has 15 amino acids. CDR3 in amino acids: CASSVDSLSGNTIYF. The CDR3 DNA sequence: TGTGCCAGCAGCGTAGACAGCCTCTCAGGAAACACCATATATTTT.

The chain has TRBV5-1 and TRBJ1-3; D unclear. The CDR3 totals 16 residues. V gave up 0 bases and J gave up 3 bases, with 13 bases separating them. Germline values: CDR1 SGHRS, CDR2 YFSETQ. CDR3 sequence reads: CASSLEPVKGGNTIYF. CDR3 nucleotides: TGCGCCAGCAGCTTGGAACCAGTAAAAGGTGGAAACACCATATATTTT.

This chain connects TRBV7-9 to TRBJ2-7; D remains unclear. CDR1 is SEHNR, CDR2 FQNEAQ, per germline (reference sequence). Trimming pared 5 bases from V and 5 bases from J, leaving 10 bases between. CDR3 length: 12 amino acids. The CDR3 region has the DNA TGTGCCAGCAGCGTAGACTGGGACGAGCAGTACTTC. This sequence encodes CASSVDWDEQYF.

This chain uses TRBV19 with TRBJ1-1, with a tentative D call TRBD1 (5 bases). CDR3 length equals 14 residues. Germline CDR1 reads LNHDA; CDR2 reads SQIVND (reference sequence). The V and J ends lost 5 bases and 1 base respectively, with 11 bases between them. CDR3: CASSWDGRNTEAFF. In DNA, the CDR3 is TGTGCCAGTAGTTGGGACGGTAGGAACACTGAAGCTTTCTTT.

CDR3 coding DNA: TGTGCCAGCAGCTCCGGGACATGGGAGCAGTACTTC. Encoded protein: CASSSGTWEQYF. This rearrangement joins TRBV11-2 to TRBJ2-7, with a possible D match to TRBD1 (6 bases). Germline V lookup: CDR1 SGHAT, CDR2 FQNNGV. Trimming took off 4 bases at V and 7 bases at J, with 11 bases between the two ends. The CDR3 spans 12 residues.

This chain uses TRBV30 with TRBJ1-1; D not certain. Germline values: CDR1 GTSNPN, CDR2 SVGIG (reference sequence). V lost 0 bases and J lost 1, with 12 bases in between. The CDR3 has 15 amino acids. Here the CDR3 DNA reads TGTGCCTGGAGTGTACCGGGGAGGACGAACACTGAAGCTTTCTTT. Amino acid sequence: CAWSVPGRTNTEAFF.

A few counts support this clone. The CDR3 DNA sequence: TGTGCCAGCAGCTTTAGCGGGAGGGTTACCGGGGAGCTGTTTTTT. It yields the protein CASSFSGRVTGELFF. V and J are TRBV11-2 and TRBJ2-2; 11 bases align to TRBD2. This CDR3 spans 15 amino acids. Unmatched junction bases numbered 2, after V lost 3 bases and J lost 5 bases. Per the germline V gene, CDR1 is SGHAT and CDR2 is FQNNGV.

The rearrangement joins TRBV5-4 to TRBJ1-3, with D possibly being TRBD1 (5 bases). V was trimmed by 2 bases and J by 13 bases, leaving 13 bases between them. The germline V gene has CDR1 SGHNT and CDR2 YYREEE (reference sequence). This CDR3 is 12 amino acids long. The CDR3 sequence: CASSLRDGLIYF. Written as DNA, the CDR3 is TGTGCCAGCAGCTTAAGGGACGGTCTAATATATTTT.

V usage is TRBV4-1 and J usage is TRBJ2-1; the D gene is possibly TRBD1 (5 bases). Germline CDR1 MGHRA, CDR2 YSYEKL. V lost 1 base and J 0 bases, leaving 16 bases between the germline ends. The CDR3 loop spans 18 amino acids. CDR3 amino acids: CASSQGLSFDSSYNEQFF. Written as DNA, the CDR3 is TGCGCCAGCAGCCAAGGCCTATCCTTCGACAGCTCCTACAATGAGCAGTTCTTC.

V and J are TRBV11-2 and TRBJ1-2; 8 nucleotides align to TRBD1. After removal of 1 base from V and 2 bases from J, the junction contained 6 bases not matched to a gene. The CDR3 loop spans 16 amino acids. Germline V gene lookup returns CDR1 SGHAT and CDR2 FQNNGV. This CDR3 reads CASSLGSGQVNYGYTF. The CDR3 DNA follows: TGTGCCAGCAGCTTAGGTTCGGGACAGGTGAACTATGGCTACACCTTC.

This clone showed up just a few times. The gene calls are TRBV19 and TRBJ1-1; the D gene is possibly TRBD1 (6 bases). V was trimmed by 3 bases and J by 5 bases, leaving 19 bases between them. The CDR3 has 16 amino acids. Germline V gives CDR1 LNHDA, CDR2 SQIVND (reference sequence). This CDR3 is CASSMGASEGRTEAFF. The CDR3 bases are TGTGCCAGTAGTATGGGGGCGTCAGAGGGGCGGACTGAAGCTTTCTTT.

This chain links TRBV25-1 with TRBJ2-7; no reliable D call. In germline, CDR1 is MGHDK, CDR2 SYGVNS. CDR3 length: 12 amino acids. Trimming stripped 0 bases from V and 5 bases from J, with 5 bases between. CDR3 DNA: TGTGCCAGCAGTGAATATTCAGACGAGCAGTACTTC. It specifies CASSEYSDEQYF.

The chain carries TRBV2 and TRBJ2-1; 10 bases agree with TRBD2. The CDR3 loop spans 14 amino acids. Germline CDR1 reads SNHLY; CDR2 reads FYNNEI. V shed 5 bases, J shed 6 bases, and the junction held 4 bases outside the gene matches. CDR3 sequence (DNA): TGTGCCAGCAGTCCGGGACTAGCGTCCAATGAGCAGTTCTTC. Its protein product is CASSPGLASNEQFF.

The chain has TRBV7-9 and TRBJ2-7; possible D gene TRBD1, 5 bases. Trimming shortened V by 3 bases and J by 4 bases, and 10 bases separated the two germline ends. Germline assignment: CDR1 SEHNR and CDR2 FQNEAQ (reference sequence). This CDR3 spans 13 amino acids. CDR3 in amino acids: CASSFPTEYEQYF. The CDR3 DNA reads TGTGCCAGCAGCTTCCCGACAGAGTACGAGCAGTACTTC.

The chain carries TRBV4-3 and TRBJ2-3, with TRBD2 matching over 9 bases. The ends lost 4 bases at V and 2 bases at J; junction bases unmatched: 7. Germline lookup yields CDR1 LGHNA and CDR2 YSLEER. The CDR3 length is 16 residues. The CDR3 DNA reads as TGCGCCAGCAGCCGACTGACTAGCGGAAACACAGATACGCAGTATTTT. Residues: CASSRLTSGNTDTQYF.

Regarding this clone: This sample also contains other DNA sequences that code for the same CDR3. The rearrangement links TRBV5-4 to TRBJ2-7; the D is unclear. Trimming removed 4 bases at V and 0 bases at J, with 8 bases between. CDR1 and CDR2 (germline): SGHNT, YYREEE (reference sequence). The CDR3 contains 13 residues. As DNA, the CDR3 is TGTGCCAGCAGCCTACCGTCCTCCTACGAGCAGTACTTC. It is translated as CASSLPSSYEQYF.

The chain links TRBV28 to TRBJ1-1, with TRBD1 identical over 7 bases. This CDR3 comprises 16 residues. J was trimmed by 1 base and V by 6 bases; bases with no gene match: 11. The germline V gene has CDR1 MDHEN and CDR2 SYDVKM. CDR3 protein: CASRGQVGRPNTEAFF. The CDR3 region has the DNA TGTGCCAGCAGAGGACAGGTTGGTAGGCCGAACACTGAAGCTTTCTTT.

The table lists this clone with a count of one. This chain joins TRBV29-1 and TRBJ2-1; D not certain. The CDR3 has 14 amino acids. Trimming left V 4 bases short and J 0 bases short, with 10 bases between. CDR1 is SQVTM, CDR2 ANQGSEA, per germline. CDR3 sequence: CSVAGRSSYNEQFF. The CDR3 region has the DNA TGCAGCGTTGCCGGACGGAGCTCCTACAATGAGCAGTTCTTC.

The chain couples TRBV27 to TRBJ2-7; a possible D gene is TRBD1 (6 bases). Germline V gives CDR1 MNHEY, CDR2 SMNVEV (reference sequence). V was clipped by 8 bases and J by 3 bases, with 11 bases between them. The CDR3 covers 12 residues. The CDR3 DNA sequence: TGTGCCAGCGGGGACAATCTCTACGAGCAGTACTTC. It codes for CASGDNLYEQYF.

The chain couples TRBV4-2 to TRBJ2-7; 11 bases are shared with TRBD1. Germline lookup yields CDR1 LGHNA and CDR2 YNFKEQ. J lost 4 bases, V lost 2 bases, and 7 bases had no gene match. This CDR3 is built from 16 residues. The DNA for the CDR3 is TGTGCCAGCAGCCAACCACCCGGGACAGGGGGGTACGAGCAGTACTTC. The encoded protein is CASSQPPGTGGYEQYF.

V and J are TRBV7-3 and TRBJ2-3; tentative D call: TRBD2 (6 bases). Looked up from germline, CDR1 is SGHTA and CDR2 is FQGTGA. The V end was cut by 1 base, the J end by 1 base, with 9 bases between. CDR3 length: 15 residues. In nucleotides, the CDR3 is TGTGCCAGCAGCTTAAATCCTAGCGGCACAGATACGCAGTATTTT. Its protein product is CASSLNPSGTDTQYF. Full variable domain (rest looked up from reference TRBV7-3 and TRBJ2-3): GAGVSQTPSNKVTEKGKYVELRCDPISGHTALYWYRQSLGQGPEFLIYFQGTGAADDSGLPNDRFFAVRPEGSVSTLKIQRTERGDSAVYLCASSLNPSGTDTQYFGPGTRLTVL.

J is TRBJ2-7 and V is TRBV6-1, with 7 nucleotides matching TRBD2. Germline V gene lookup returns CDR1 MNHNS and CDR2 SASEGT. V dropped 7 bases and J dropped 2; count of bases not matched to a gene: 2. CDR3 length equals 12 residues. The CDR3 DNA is TGTGCCAGCAAAGCGGGAACCTACGAGCAGTACTTC. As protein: CASKAGTYEQYF.

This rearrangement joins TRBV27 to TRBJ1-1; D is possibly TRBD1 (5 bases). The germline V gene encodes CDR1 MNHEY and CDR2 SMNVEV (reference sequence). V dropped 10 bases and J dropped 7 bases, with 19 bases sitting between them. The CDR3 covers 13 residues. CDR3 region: CAIADGPGREAFF. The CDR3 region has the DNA TGTGCCATCGCTGATGGGCCGGGGCGTGAAGCTTTCTTT.

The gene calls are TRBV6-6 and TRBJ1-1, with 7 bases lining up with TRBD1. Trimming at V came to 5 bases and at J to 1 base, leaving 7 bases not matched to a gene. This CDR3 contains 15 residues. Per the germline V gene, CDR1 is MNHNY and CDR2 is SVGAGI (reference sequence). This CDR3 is CASSGTGAGNTEAFF. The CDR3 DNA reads TGTGCCAGCAGTGGCACAGGGGCGGGGAACACTGAAGCTTTCTTT.

The CDR3 reads CASSTTGNRAAYEQYF. The CDR3 DNA is TGCGCCAGCAGCACGACAGGCAACCGAGCAGCCTACGAGCAGTACTTC. This chain uses TRBV5-1 with TRBJ2-7, with D tentatively TRBD1 (6 bases). The V gene lost 4 bases and the J gene lost 2 bases, with 19 bases spanning the gap. CDR1 is SGHRS, CDR2 YFSETQ, per germline. The CDR3 is made up of 16 amino acids.

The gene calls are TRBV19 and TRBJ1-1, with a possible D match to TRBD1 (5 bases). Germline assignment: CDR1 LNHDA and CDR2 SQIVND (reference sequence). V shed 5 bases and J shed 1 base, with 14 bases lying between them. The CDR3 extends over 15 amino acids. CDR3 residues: CASSSPGTENTEAFF. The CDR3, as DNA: TGTGCCAGTAGTTCCCCCGGGACCGAGAACACTGAAGCTTTCTTT. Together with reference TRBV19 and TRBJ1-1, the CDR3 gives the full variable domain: DGGITQSPKYLFRKEGQNVTLSCEQNLNHDAMYWYRQDPGQGLRLIYYSQIVNDFQKGDIAEGYSVSREKKESFPLTVTSAQKNPTAFYLCASSSPGTENTEAFFGQGTRLTVV.

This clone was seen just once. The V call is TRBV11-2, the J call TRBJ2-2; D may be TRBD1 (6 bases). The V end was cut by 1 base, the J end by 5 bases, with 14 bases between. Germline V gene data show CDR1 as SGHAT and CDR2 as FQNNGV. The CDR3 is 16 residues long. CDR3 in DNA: TGTGCCAGCAGCTTAGGTGTCAGGGGAATAACCGGGGAGCTGTTTTTT. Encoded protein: CASSLGVRGITGELFF.

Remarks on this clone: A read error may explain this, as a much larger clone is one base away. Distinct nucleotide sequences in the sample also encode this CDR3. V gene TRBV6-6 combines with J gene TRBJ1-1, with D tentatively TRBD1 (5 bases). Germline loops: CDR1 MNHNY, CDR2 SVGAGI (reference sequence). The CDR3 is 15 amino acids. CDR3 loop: CASSPMEGSWTEAFF. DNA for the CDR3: TGCGCCAGCAGCCCTATGGAGGGGAGCTGGACTGAAGCTTTCTTT.

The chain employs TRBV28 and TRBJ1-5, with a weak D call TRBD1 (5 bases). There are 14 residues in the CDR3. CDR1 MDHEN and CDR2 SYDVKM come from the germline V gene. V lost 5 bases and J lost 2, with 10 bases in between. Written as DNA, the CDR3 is TGTGCCAGCAGTCCAGGGTTGGGCAATCAGCCCCAGCATTTT. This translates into CASSPGLGNQPQHF.